This T cell receptor (beta chain) was captured by sequencing in a study of glioma-infiltrating T cells (dated by TCRdb to the mid-2010s). Regarding the study in general: Low-grade gliomas were WHO grade II oligodendrogliomas or astrocytomas, and glioblastomas were WHO grade IV tumors sampled at initial rather than recurrent diagnosis. To measure divergence between tissue and blood T-cell populations, each tissue-infiltrating repertoire was compared with the peripheral blood repertoire of the same patient. Before surgery, glioma patients were given dexamethasone for six or fewer days. The paired cohort comprised three low-grade glioma patients, several primary glioblastoma patients and three non-glioma patients contributing non-neoplastic brain tissue. The sequencing target for blood libraries was about 4.5- to 11-fold coverage of about a million peripheral T cells. Sequencing of TCR alpha- and beta-chain repertoires was performed on glioma tissue, on non-neoplastic brain tissue, and on matched peripheral blood mononuclear cells. Study-wide conclusions, independent of this receptor: Patients with low tissue-blood divergence were marked by a signature set of shared blood CDR3 motifs, and this signature set was depleted in highly divergent patients. Only a very small number of CDR3 sequences turned up in both tissue and blood, a result put down to high CDR3 diversity combined with limited sampling. Group comparisons were based on small numbers of patients: three non-neoplastic, three low-grade glioma and roughly 8 glioblastoma patients. In non-neoplastic patients, VJ-independent divergence between tissue and blood fell below expectation, whereas in all gliomas, and especially in low-grade gliomas, the divergence rose above expectation.

Surgical brain or tumor specimens were cryofrozen in liquid nitrogen immediately after resection, and peripheral blood cells were collected concurrently. Remarks on this clonotype: Its antigen remains undetermined. No per-base quality is available; no much larger clone lies one base away.

The iRepertoire nested amplicon-rescue multiplex PCR (arm-PCR) platform was used to amplify TCR alpha and beta CDR3 regions from RNA. One-step reverse transcription and amplification used about 95-400 ng of tissue mRNA or PBMC total RNA as input. Following bead purification, Illumina adapters were added through a secondary multiplex PCR, and the libraries were then gel-purified between 200 and 400 bp. Libraries carried internal 6-nucleotide barcodes used for demultiplexing. Sequencing of the libraries was done on an Illumina MiSeq using 2x220 or 2x250 nucleotide paired-end reads. Per the authors' processing: Paired reads were merged using FLASH 1.2.11 and were aligned to the GRCh37 human genome using BWA-MEM, after which TRA and TRB reads were extracted. For V and J assignment, an IMGT-derived reference of cassette sequences and CDR3 motifs that included pseudogenes was used. Reads were translated in three frames, and productive CDR3s were defined by a C…FGXG motif without stop codons. A clonotype was defined as a unique combination of a V-J cassette pair and a CDR3 amino acid sequence. Reads were filtered by Hamming distance, thresholded by each sample's sequence error rate in mapped regions. TCRdb redid the processing of the public reads, applying fastp at Q25 and MiXCR, and retained in-frame beta chains. Every entry covers one CDR3 protein and lists the most common genes and DNA from its rows. Here the V and J calls rest on TCRdb's processing, not on the authors' analysis. This sample is represented by a few hundred thousand distinct CDR3 sequences; 41% of them were singletons. The ten biggest clones cover 9.5% to 15% of the sample.

The CDR3, cysteine through phenylalanine, is 15 amino acids long. Only the CDR3 DNA stays, 45 bases, in frame from base 1. From the germline V gene, CDR1 is MNHEY and CDR2 is SVGEGT. At the junction V is shortened by 6 bases and J by 3 bases, with 14 bases in between. The specimen was glioma tissue, nonneoplastic brain tissue, or PBMCs (not recorded which). The sequence was collected from a human donor with low-grade glioma or glioblastoma, undergoing nonglioma brain surgery, or in good health (not recorded which). The chain joins TRBV6-2 or TRBV6-3 to TRBJ2-2; no D gene is confidently identified. The CDR3 in this case is CASRTPLPDTGELFF. The bases are TGTGCCAGCAGAACACCCCTTCCGGACACCGGGGAGCTGTTTTTT.